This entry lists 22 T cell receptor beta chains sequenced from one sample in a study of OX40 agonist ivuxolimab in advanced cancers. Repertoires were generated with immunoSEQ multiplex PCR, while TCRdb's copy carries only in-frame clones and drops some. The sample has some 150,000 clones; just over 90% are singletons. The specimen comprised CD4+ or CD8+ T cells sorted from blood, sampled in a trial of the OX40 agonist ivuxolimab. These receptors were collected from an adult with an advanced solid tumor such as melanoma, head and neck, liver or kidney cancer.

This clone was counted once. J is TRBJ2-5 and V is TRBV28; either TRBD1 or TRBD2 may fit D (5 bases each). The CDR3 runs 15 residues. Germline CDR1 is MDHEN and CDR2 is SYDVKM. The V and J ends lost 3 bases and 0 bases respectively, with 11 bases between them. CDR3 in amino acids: CASSFGGVNQETQYF. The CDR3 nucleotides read TGTGCCAGCAGTTTTGGGGGAGTTAACCAAGAGACCCAGTACTTC.

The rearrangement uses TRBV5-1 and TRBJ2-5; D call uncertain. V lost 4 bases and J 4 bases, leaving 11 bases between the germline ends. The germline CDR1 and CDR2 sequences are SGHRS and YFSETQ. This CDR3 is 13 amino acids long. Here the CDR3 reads CASSDGGSETQYF. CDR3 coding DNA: TGCGCCAGCAGCGACGGTGGATCAGAGACCCAGTACTTC. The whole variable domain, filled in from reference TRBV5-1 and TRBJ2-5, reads KAGVTQTPRYLIKTRGQQVTLSCSPISGHRSVSWYQQTPGQGLQFLFEYFSETQRNKGNFPGRFSGRQFSNSRSEMNVSTLELGDSALYLCASSDGGSETQYFGPGTRLLVL.

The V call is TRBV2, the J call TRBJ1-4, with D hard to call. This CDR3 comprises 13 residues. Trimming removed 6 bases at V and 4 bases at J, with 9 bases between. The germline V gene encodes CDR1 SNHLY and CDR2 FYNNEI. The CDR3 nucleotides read TGTGCCAGCAGAGGCCGGATTAATGAAAAACTGTTTTTT. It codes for CASRGRINEKLFF.

The DNA for the CDR3 is TGTGCCAGCAGCGTAGAGGCTAGCGGGACCCAAGAGACCCAGTACTTC. Protein sequence: CASSVEASGTQETQYF. This chain links TRBV9 with TRBJ2-5; 9 nucleotides agree with TRBD2. Germline values: CDR1 SGDLS, CDR2 YYNGEE. The CDR3 loop spans 16 amino acids. Losses at the gene ends were 0 bases for V and 1 base for J; bases not matched to a gene: 4.

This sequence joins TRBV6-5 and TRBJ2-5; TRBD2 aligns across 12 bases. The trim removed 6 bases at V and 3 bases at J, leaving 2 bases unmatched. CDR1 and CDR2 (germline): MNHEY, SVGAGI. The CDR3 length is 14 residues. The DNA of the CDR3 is TGTGCCAGCAGAAGACTAGCGGGAGAAGAGACCCAGTACTTC. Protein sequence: CASRRLAGEETQYF.

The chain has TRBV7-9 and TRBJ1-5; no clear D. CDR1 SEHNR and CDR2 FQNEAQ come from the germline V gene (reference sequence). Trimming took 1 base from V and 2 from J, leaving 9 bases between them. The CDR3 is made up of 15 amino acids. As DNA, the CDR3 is TGTGCCAGCAGCTTAGACGGAGGGCGCAATCAGCCCCAGCATTTT. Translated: CASSLDGGRNQPQHF.

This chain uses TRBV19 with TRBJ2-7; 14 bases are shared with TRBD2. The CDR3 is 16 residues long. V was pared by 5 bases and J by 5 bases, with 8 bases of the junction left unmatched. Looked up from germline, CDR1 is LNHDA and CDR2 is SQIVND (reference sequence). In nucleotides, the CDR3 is TGTGCCAGTAGTTCTGGGACTAGCGGGAGTGTGGACGAGCAGTACTTC. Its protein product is CASSSGTSGSVDEQYF.

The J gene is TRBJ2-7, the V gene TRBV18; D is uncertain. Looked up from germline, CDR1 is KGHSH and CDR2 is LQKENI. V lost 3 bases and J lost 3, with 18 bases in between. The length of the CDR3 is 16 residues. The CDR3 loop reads CASSPPGLEAYYEQYF. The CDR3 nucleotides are TGTGCCAGCTCACCGCCGGGCCTGGAAGCATACTACGAGCAGTACTTC.

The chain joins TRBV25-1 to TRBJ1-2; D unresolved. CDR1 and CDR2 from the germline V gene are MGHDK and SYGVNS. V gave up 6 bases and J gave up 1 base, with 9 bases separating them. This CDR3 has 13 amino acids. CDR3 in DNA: TGTGCCAGCAGCTTAAGGGATAACTATGGCTACACCTTC. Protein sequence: CASSLRDNYGYTF.

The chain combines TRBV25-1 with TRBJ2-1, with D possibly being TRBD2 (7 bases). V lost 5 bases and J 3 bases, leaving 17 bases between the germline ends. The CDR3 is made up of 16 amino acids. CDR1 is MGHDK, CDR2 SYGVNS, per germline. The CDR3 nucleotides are TGTGCCAGCAGTTCTCTTGGGGGGGGCTACTACAATGAGCAGTTCTTC. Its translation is CASSSLGGGYYNEQFF.

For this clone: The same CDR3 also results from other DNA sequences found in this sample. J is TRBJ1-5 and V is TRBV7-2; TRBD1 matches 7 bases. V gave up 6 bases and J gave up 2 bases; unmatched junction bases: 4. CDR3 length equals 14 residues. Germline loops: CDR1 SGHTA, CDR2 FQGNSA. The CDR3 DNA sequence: TGTGCCAGCAGTCCAGGACAGGGCAATCAGCCCCAGCATTTT. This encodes CASSPGQGNQPQHF.

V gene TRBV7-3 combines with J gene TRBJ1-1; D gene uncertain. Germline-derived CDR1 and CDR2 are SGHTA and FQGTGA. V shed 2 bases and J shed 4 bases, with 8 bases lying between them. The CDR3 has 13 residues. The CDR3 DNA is TGTGCCAGCAGCTTAGACCCCTCCACTGAAGCTTTCTTT. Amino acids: CASSLDPSTEAFF.

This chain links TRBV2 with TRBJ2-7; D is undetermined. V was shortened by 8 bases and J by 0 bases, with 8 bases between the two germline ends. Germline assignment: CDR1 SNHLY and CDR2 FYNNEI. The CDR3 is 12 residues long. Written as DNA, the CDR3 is TGTGCCAGCCAGCCTGACTCCTACGAGCAGTACTTC. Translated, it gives CASQPDSYEQYF.

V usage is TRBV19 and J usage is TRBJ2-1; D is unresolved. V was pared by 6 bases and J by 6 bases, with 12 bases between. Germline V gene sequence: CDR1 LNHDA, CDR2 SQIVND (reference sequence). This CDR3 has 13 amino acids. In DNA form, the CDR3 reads TGTGCCAGTAGAGCCCTGGGATTCAATGAGCAGTTCTTC. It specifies CASRALGFNEQFF.

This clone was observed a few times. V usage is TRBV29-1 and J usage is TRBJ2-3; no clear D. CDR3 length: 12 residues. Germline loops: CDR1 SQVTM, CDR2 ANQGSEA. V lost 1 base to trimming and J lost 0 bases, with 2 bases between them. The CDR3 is CSVEGSTDTQYF. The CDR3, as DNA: TGCAGCGTTGAAGGGAGCACAGATACGCAGTATTTT.

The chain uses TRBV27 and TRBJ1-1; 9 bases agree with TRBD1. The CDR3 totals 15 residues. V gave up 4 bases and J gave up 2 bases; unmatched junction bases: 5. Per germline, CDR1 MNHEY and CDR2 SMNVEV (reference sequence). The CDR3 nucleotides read TGTGCCAGCAGTTCGACAGGGGGTTACAACACTGAAGCTTTCTTT. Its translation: CASSSTGGYNTEAFF.

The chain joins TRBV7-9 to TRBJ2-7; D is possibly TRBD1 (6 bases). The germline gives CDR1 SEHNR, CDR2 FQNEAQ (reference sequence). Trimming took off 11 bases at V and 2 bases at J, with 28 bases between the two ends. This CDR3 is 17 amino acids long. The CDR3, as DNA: TGTGCCGTTACCCGTGCAGGGGCTCCAATTCTCGCCTACGAGCAGTACTTC. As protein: CAVTRAGAPILAYEQYF.

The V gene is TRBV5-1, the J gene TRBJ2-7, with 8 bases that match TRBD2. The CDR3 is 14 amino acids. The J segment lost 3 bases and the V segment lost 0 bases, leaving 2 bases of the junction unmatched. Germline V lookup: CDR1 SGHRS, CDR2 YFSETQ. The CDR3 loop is CASSLAGGSYEQYF. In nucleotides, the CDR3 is TGCGCCAGCAGCTTGGCGGGGGGGAGCTACGAGCAGTACTTC.

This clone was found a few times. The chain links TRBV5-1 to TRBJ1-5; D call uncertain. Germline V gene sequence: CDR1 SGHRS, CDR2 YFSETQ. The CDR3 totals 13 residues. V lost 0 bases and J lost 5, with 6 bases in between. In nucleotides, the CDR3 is TGCGCCAGCAGCTTGGGTGGGGATCAGCCCCAGCATTTT. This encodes CASSLGGDQPQHF.

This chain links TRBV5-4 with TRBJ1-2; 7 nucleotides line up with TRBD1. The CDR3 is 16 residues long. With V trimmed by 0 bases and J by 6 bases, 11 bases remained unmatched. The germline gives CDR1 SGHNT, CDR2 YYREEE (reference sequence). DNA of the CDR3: TGTGCCAGCAGCTTGGACGCATCCGGGACAGCGGATGGCTACACCTTC. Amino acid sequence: CASSLDASGTADGYTF.

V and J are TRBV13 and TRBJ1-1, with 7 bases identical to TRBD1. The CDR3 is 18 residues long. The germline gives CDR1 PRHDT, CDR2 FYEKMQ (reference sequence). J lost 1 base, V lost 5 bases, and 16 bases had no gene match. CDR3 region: CASSASPKVQGENTEAFF. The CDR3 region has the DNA TGTGCCAGCAGCGCATCTCCCAAGGTGCAGGGGGAGAACACTGAAGCTTTCTTT.

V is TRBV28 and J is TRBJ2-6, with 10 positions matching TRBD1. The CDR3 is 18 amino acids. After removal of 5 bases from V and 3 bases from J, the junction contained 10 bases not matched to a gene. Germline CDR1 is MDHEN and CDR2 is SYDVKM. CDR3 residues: CASSPMAGDRGGANVLTF. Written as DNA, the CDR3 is TGTGCCAGCAGTCCCATGGCGGGGGACAGGGGTGGGGCCAACGTCCTGACTTTC.